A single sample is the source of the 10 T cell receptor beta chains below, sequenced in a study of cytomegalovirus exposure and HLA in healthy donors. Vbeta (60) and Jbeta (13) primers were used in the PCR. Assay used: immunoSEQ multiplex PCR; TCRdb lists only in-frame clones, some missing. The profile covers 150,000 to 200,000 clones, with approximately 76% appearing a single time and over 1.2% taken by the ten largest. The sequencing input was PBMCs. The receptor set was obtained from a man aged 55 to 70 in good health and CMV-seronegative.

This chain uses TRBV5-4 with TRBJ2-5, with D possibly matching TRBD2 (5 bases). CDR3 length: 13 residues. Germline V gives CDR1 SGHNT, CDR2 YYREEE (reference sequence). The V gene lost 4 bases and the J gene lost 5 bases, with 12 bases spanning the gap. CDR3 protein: CASSRVWEETQYF. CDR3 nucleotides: TGTGCCAGCAGCCGGGTTTGGGAGGAGACCCAGTACTTC.

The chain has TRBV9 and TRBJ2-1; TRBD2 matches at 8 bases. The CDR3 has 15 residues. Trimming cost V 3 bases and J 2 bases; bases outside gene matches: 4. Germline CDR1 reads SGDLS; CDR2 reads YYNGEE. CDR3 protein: CASSGTSSPYNEQFF. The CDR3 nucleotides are TGTGCCAGCAGCGGGACTAGCAGCCCCTACAATGAGCAGTTCTTC.

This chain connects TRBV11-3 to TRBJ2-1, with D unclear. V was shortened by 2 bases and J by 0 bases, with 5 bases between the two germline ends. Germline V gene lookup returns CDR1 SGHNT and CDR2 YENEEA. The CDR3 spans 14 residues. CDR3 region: CASSLLSSYNEQFF. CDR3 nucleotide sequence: TGTGCCAGCAGCTTACTGAGCTCCTACAATGAGCAGTTCTTC.

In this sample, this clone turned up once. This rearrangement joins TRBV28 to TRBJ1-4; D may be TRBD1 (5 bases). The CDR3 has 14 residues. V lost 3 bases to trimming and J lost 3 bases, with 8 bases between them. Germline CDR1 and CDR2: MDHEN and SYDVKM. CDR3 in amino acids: CASSLGLANEKLFF. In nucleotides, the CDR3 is TGTGCCAGCAGTTTGGGGCTTGCTAATGAAAAACTGTTTTTT.

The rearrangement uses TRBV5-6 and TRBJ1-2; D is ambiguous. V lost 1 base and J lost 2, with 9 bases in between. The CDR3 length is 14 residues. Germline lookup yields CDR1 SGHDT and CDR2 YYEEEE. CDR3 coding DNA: TGTGCCAGCAGCTTGATCGGAGACAACTATGGCTACACCTTC. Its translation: CASSLIGDNYGYTF.

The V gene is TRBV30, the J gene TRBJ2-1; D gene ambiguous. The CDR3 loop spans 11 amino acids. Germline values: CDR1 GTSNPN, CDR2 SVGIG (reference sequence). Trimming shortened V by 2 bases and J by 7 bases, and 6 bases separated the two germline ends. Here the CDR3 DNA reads TGTGCCTGGAGTTCTCGGAATGAGCAGTTCTTC. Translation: CAWSSRNEQFF.

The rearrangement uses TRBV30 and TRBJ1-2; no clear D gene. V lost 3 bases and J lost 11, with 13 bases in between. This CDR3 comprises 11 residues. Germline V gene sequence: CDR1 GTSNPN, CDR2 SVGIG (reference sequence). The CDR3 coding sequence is TGTGCCTGGAGCCTGGCCCTGAGGTACACCTTC. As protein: CAWSLALRYTF.

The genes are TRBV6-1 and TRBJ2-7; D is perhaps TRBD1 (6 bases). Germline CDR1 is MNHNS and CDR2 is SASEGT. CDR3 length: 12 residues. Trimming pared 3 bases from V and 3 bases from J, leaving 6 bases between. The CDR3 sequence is CASSDRGYEQYF. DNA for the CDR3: TGTGCCAGCAGTGACAGGGGCTACGAGCAGTACTTC.

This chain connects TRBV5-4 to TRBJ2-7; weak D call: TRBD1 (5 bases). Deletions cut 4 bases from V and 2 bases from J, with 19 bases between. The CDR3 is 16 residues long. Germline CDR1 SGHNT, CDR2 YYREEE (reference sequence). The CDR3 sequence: CASSRTGRGDPYEQYF. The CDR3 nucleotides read TGTGCCAGCAGCCGGACGGGTAGGGGTGACCCCTACGAGCAGTACTTC.

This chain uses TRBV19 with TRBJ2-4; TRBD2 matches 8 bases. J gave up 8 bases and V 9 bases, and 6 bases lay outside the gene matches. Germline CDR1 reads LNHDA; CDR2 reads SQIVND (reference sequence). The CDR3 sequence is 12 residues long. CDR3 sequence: CASNSGGDIQYF. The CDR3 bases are TGTGCCAGCAACAGCGGGGGAGACATTCAGTACTTC.